This T cell receptor (beta chain) comes out of a study of T-cell reconstitution after alpha-beta-depleted transplantation in children. With 5 bases removed from V and 3 bases from J, the gap between germline ends came to 19 bases. The CDR3 length is 17 residues. The germline V gene encodes CDR1 MNHNS and CDR2 SASEGT. As for this clonotype: Its target is not known.

Unique molecular identifiers were incorporated into the prepared TCRbeta library. Using its own MiXCR run on the PCR reads, TCRdb lists one record per CDR3 protein. The table lists some 310,000 distinct CDR3 sequences, around 25% of them singletons. Study results and limitations: Approximately two months post-transplant, alpha-beta T cells reportedly originated from several hundred expanded graft clones.

This material consisted of PBMCs, mostly from graft donor cells, taken 180 days after TCRalphabeta/CD19-depleted stem cell transplant. The chain joins TRBV6-1 to TRBJ2-2; D call uncertain. The TCR originated in a male patient aged 10 to 17 who had a stem cell transplant for acute lymphoblastic leukemia, so the T cells may come from the graft donor. The CDR3 DNA reads TGTGCCAGCAGTACCCTGGGCAGCCCCCCAGACACCGGGGAGCTGTTTTTT. Encoded protein: CASSTLGSPPDTGELFF.